A single sample is the source of the 15 T cell receptor beta chains below, sequenced in a study of blood T cell repertoires in COVID-19. Some clones are missing from TCRdb's copy, which holds only in-frame ones; the method was immunoSEQ multiplex PCR. The sample lists under 300,000 clones; approximately 79% were seen once. The sequencing sample was made of peripheral blood. The receptors come from a middle-aged woman with active or convalescent COVID-19.

This clone has only a few counts. The CDR3 reads CATSILEDTEAFF. DNA of the CDR3: TGTGCCACCAGCATCCTCGAGGATACTGAAGCTTTCTTT. The chain has TRBV15 and TRBJ1-1; no clear D gene. The CDR3 loop spans 13 amino acids. Looked up from germline, CDR1 is LNHNV and CDR2 is YYDKDF (reference sequence). The V and J ends lost 4 bases and 5 bases respectively, with 11 bases between them.

The rearrangement links TRBV5-1 to TRBJ2-7, with D perhaps matching TRBD1 (6 bases). CDR1 and CDR2 from the germline V gene are SGHRS and YFSETQ. The V end lost 4 bases, the J end lost 7 bases, and 15 bases lay between the germline ends. This CDR3 has 13 residues. The CDR3 reads CASSQAGVGEQYV. The CDR3 region has the DNA TGCGCCAGCAGCCAGGCAGGGGTGGGGGAGCAGTACGTC.

This chain connects TRBV3-1 (or the pseudogene TRBV3-2) to TRBJ2-2, with D maybe TRBD2 (5 bases). V lost 4 bases to trimming and J lost 5 bases, with 14 bases between them. Germline values: CDR1 LGHDT, CDR2 YNNKEL (reference sequence). This CDR3 has 15 residues. The CDR3 nucleotides read TGTGCCAGCAGCCTCCGGAGAGGCGGGACCGGGGAGCTGTTTTTT. It encodes CASSLRRGGTGELFF.

This chain joins TRBV30 and TRBJ2-1, with D unresolved. V lost 2 bases, J lost 6 bases, and 5 bases lay in between. The CDR3 is 11 residues long. Germline V CDR1 and CDR2: GTSNPN, SVGIG (reference sequence). The DNA for the CDR3 is TGTGCCTGGAGTTCGGGCAATGAGCAGTTCTTC. This codes for CAWSSGNEQFF.

The gene calls are TRBV19 and TRBJ1-2; D possibly corresponds to TRBD1 (5 bases). Germline V gene lookup returns CDR1 LNHDA and CDR2 SQIVND (reference sequence). Between the trimmed V and J ends, which lost 10 bases and 8 bases, there was a span of 14 bases. The CDR3 covers 11 residues. DNA of the CDR3: TGTGCCACTGGGACTCAGCGAGGCTACACCTTC. Its translation is CATGTQRGYTF.

This chain uses TRBV9 with TRBJ1-2, with TRBD1 identical over 8 bases. J gave up 4 bases and V 4 bases, and 9 bases lay outside the gene matches. Germline V lookup: CDR1 SGDLS, CDR2 YYNGEE. The CDR3 length is 15 residues. The CDR3 nucleotides read TGTGCCAGCAGCCTCCAGGACAGGGCCCCCTATGGCTACACCTTC. Amino acids: CASSLQDRAPYGYTF.

The chain joins TRBV4-1 to TRBJ1-4, with TRBD1 as a possible D gene (6 bases). The CDR3 has 15 amino acids. V shed 4 bases and J shed 8 bases, with 17 bases lying between them. Germline values: CDR1 MGHRA, CDR2 YSYEKL. CDR3 in DNA: TGCGCCAGCAGCCGAACCCGAGGGACAAGGGAAAAACTGTTTTTT. It specifies CASSRTRGTREKLFF.

The CDR3 DNA reads TGTGCCTTAACAGGGGGCTTTAGCACAGATACGCAGTATTTT. Translating it yields CALTGGFSTDTQYF. The V gene is TRBV30, the J gene TRBJ2-3, with 9 bases aligning to TRBD1. In germline, CDR1 is GTSNPN, CDR2 SVGIG (reference sequence). This CDR3 is 14 amino acids long. Trimming removed 7 bases from V and 0 bases from J; junction bases left unmatched: 5.

This clone was counted only a few times. This rearrangement joins TRBV2 to TRBJ1-5; D unresolved. Trimming cost V 6 bases and J 7 bases, with 16 bases left between them. CDR1 and CDR2 (germline): SNHLY, FYNNEI. The CDR3 has 14 amino acids. This CDR3 reads CASSSPGFLQPQHF. In DNA form, the CDR3 reads TGTGCCAGCAGCTCACCGGGGTTTCTCCAGCCCCAGCATTTT.

The chain joins TRBV6-6 to TRBJ1-4; 7 bases fit TRBD1. CDR3 length: 14 amino acids. V was clipped by 3 bases and J by 8 bases; unmatched bases: 6. CDR1 is MNHNY, CDR2 SVGAGI, per germline (reference sequence). This chain's CDR3 is CASSYGQAGEKLFF. The CDR3 DNA reads TGTGCCAGCAGTTATGGACAGGCGGGGGAAAAACTGTTTTTT.

The chain carries TRBV5-1 and TRBJ2-5; 9 nucleotides match TRBD1. The CDR3 has 17 residues. Trimming cost V 1 base and J 5 bases; bases outside gene matches: 12. The V gene's germline CDR1 is SGHRS and CDR2 YFSETQ. The CDR3 DNA follows: TGCGCCAGCAGCTTGAGCCCACAGGGGGCAGCAACGGAGACCCAGTACTTC. This codes for CASSLSPQGAATETQYF.

As regards this clone: The identical CDR3 is also encoded by other nucleotide sequences in the sample. Here the CDR3 reads CASSPPGGGGTDTQYF. The CDR3 bases are TGTGCCAGCTCACCACCGGGGGGGGGCGGCACAGATACGCAGTATTTT. This sequence joins TRBV18 and TRBJ2-3; a possible D gene is TRBD2 (7 bases). CDR3 length: 16 residues. CDR1 and CDR2 from the germline V gene are KGHSH and LQKENI. Trimming shortened V by 0 bases and J by 1 base, and 11 bases separated the two germline ends.

The CDR3 sequence: CASNPGISYEQYV. CDR3 DNA: TGTGCCAGCAATCCCGGGATATCCTACGAGCAGTACGTC. The genes are TRBV2 and TRBJ2-7; tentative D call: TRBD2 (5 bases). Germline CDR1 SNHLY, CDR2 FYNNEI. This CDR3 is built from 13 residues. V was clipped by 7 bases and J by 1 base, with 11 bases between them.

The chain links TRBV11-3 to TRBJ2-1; the D gene is possibly TRBD1 (6 bases). Germline V CDR1 and CDR2: SGHNT, YENEEA. This CDR3 comprises 15 residues. Between the trimmed V and J ends, which lost 3 bases and 2 bases, there was a span of 11 bases. This CDR3 is CASSFGTGPYNEQFF. The CDR3 nucleotides read TGTGCCAGCAGCTTTGGCACAGGGCCCTACAATGAGCAGTTCTTC.

This clone has a count of ten or more. The chain is built from TRBV10-2 and TRBJ2-1, with TRBD2 matching over 10 bases. The CDR3 loop spans 14 amino acids. Trimming cost V 5 bases and J 12 bases; bases outside gene matches: 10. Germline assignment: CDR1 WSHSY and CDR2 SAAADI. This CDR3 is CASSSGLAPRWQFF. DNA for the CDR3: TGCGCCAGCAGTTCGGGACTAGCGCCGAGGTGGCAGTTCTTC.